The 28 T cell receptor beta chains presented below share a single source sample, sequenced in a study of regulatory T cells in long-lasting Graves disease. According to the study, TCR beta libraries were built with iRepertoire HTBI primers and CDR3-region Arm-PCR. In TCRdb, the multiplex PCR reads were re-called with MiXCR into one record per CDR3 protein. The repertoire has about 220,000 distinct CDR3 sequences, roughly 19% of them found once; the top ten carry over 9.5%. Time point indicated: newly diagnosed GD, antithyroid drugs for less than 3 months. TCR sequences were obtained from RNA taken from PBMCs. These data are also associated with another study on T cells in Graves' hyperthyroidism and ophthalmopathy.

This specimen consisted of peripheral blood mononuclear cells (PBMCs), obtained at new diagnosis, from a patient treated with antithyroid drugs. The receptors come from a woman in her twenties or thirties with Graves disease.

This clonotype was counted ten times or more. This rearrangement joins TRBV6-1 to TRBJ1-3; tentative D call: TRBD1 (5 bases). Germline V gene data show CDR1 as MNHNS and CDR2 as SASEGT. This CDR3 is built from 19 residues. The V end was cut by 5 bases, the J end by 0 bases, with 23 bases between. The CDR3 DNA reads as TGTGCCAGCAGTCGTTGGGGGGGGGATCCACTTTACTCTGGAAACACCATATATTTT. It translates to CASSRWGGDPLYSGNTIYF.

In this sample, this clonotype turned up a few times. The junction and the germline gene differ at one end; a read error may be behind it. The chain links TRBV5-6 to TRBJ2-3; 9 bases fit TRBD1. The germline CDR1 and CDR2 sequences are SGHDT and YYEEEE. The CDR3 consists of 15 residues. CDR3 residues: CASSYRGPSTDTRYF. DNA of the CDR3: TGTGCCAGCAGCTACAGGGGGCCTAGCACAGATACGCGGTATTTT. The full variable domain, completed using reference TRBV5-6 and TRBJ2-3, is DAGVTQSPTHLIKTRGQQVTLRCSPKSGHDTVSWYQQALGQGPQFIFQYYEEEERQRGNFPDRFSGHQFPNYSSELNVNALLLGDSALYLCASSYRGPSTDTRYFGPGTRLTVL.

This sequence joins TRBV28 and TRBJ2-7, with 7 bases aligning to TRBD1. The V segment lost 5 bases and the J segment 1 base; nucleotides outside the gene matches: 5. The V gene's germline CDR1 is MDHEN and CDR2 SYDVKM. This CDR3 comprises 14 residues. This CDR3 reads CASSGDRNSYEQYF. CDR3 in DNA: TGTGCCAGCAGTGGGGACAGAAATTCCTACGAGCAGTACTTC.

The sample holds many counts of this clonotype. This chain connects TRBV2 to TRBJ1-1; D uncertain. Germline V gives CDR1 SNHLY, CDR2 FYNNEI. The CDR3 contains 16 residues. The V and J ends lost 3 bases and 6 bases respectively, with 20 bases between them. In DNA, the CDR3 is TGTGCCAGCAGTGACCCCGGGAGGCCTTCTGGGCCTGAAGCTTTCTTT. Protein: CASSDPGRPSGPEAFF.

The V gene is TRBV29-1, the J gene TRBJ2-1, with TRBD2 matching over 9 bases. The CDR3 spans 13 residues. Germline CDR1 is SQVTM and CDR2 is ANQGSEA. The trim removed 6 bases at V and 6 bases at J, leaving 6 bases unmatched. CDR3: CSVRGLATNEQFF. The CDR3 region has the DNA TGCAGCGTGAGGGGACTAGCTACCAATGAGCAGTTCTTC.

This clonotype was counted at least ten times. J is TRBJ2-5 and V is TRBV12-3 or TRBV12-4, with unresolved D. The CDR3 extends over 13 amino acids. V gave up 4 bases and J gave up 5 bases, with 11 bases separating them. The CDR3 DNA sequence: TGTGCCAGCAGTTATATGGTTGTGGAGACCCAGTACTTC. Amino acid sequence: CASSYMVVETQYF.

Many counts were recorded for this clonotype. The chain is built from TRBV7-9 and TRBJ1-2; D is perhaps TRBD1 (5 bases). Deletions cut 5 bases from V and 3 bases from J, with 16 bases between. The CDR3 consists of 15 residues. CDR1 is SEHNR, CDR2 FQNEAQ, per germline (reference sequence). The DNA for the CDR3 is TGTGCCAGCAGCCAGACGGGGGTAGTCTACTATGGCTACACCTTC. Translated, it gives CASSQTGVVYYGYTF.

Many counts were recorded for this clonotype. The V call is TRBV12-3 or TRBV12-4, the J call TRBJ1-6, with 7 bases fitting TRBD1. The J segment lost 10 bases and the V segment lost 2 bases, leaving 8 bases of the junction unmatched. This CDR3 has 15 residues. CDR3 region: CASSLSTGLISPLHF. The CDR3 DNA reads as TGTGCCAGCAGTTTATCGACAGGGCTTATCTCACCCCTCCACTTT.

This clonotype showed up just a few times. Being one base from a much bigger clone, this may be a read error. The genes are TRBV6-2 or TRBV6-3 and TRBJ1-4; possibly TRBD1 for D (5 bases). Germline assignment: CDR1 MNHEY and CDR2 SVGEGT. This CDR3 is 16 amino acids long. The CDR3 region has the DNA TGTGCCAGCAGTGGACGATCAGGGTTCGGGAAAGGAAAACTGTCTTTT. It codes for CASSGRSGFGKGKLSF.

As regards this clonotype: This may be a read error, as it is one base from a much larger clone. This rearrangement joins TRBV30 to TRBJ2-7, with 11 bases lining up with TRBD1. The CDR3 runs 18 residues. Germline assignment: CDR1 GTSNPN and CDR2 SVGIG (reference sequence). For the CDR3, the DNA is TGTGCCCGGAGTGCCGGGACAGGGGGTATCGGGCGGCTCTTCGAGCAGTACTTC. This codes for CARSAGTGGIGRLFEQYF. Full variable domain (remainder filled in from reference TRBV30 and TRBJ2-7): SQTIHQWPATLVQPVGSPLSLECTVEGTSNPNLYWYRQAAGRGLQLLFYSVGIGQISSEVPQNLSASRPQDRQFILSSKKLLLSDSGFYLCARSAGTGGIGRLFEQYFGPGTRLTVT.

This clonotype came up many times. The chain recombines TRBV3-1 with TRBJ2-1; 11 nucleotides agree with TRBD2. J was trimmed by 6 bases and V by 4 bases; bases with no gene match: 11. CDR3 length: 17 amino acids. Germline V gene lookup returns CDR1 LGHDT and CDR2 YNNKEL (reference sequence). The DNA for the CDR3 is TGTGCCAGCAGCCTCGACCTTAGCGGGAGGGCAGGCAATGAGCAGTTCTTC. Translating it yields CASSLDLSGRAGNEQFF.

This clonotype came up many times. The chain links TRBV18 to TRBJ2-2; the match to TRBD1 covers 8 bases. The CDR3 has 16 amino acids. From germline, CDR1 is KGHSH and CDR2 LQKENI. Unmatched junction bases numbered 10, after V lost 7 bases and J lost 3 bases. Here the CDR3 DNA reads TGTGCCAGCTTCAGACAGGGGACCCTTGACACCGGGGAGCTGTTTTTT. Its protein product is CASFRQGTLDTGELFF.

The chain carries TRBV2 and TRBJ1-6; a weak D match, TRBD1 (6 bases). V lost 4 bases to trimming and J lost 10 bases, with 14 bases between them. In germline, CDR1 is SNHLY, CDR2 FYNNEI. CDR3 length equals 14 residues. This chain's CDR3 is CASSATVQGSPLHF. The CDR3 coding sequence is TGTGCCAGCAGTGCCACTGTCCAGGGGTCACCCCTCCACTTT.

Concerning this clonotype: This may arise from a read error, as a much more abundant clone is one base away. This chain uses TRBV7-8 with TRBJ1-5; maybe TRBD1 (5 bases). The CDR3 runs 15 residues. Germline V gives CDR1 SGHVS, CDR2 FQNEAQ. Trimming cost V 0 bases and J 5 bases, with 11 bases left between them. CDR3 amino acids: CASSLALQGDQPQHF. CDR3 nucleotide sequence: TGTGCCAGCAGCTTAGCGCTTCAGGGCGATCAGCCCCAGCATTTT.

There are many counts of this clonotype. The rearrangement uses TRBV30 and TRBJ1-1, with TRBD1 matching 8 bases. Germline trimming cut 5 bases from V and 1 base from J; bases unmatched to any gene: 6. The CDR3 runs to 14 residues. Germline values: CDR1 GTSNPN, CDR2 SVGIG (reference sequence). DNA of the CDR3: TGTGCCTGGGATGCTGGACAGGGGAACACTGAAGCTTTCTTT. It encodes CAWDAGQGNTEAFF. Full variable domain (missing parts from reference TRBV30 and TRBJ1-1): SQTIHQWPATLVQPVGSPLSLECTVEGTSNPNLYWYRQAAGRGLQLLFYSVGIGQISSEVPQNLSASRPQDRQFILSSKKLLLSDSGFYLCAWDAGQGNTEAFFGQGTRLTVV.

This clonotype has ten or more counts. CDR3 residues: CASSAGQLRGYTF. CDR3 nucleotide sequence: TGTGCCAGCAGTGCGGGACAGCTCCGGGGCTACACCTTC. This chain joins TRBV28 and TRBJ1-2, with 7 bases that match TRBD1. With V trimmed by 5 bases and J by 8 bases, 8 bases remained unmatched. The germline V gene encodes CDR1 MDHEN and CDR2 SYDVKM. The CDR3 sequence is 13 residues long.

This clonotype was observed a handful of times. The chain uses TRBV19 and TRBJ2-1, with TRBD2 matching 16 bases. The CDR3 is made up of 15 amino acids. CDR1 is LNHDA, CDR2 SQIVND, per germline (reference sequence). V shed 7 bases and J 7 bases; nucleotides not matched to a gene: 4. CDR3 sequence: CASKGTSGRVNEQFF. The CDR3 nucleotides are TGTGCCAGTAAAGGGACTAGCGGGAGGGTGAATGAGCAGTTCTTC. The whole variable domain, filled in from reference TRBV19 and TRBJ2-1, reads DGGITQSPKYLFRKEGQNVTLSCEQNLNHDAMYWYRQDPGQGLRLIYYSQIVNDFQKGDIAEGYSVSREKKESFPLTVTSAQKNPTAFYLCASKGTSGRVNEQFFGPGTRLTVL.

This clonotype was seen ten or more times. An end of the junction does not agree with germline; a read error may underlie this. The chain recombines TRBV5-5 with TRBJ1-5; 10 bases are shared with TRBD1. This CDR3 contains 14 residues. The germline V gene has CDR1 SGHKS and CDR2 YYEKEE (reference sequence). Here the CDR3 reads CASSVGQGDQPQHF. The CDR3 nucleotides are TGCGCCAGCAGCGTCGGACAGGGGGATCAGCCCCAGCATTTT. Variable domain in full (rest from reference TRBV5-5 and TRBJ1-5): DAGVTQSPTHLIKTRGQQVTLRCSPISGHKSVSWYQQVLGQGPQFIFQYYEKEERGRGNFPDRFSARQFPNYSSELNVNALLLGDSALYLCASSVGQGDQPQHFGDGTRLSIL.

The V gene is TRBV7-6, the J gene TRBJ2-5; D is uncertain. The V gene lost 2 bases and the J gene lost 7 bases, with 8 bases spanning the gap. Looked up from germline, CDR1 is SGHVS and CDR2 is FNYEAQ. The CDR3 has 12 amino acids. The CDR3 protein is CASSLTVGTQYF. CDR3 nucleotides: TGTGCCAGCAGCTTAACGGTCGGGACCCAGTACTTC.

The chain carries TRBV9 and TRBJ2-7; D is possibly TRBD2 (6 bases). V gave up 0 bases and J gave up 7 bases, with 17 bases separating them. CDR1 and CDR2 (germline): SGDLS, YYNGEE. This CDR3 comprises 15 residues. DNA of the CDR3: TGTGCCAGCAGCGTAGCGGGACTTGGAACGGGGGAGCAGTACTTC. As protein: CASSVAGLGTGEQYF. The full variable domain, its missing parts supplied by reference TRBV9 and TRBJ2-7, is DSGVTQTPKHLITATGQRVTLRCSPRSGDLSVYWYQQSLDQGLQFLIQYYNGEERAKGNILERFSAQQFPDLHSELNLSSLELGDSALYFCASSVAGLGTGEQYFGPGTRLTVT.

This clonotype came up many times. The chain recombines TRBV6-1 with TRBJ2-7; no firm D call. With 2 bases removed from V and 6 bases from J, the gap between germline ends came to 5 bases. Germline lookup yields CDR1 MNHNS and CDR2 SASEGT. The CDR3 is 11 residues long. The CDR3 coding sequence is TGTGCCAGCAGTGAATACACCGAGCAGTACTTC. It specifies CASSEYTEQYF.

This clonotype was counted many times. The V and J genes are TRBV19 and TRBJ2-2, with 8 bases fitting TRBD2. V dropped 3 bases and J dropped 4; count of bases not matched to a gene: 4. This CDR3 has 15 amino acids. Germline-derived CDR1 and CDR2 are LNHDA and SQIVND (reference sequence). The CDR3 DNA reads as TGTGCCAGTAGTATGGTGGCGGGGGGCACCGGGGAGCTGTTTTTT. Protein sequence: CASSMVAGGTGELFF.

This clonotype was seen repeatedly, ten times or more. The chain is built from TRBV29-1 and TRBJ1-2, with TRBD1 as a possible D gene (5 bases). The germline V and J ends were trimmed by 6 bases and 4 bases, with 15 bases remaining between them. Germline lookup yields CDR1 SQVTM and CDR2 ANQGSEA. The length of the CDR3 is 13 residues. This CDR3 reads CSVIGLRGYGYTF. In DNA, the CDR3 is TGCAGCGTCATCGGTCTAAGGGGCTATGGCTACACCTTC. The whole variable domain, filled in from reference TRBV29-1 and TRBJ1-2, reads SAVISQKPSRDICQRGTSLTIQCQVDSQVTMMFWYRQQPGQSLTLIATANQGSEATYESGFVIDKFPISRPNLTFSTLTVSNMSPEDSSIYLCSVIGLRGYGYTFGSGTRLTVV.

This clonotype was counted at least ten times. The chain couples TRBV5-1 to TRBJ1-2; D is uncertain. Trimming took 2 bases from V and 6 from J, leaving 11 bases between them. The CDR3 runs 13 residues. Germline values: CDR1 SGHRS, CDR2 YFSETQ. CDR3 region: CASSFTGIDGYTF. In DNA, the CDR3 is TGCGCCAGCAGCTTCACGGGGATCGATGGCTACACCTTC. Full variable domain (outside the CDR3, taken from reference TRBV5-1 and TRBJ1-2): KAGVTQTPRYLIKTRGQQVTLSCSPISGHRSVSWYQQTPGQGLQFLFEYFSETQRNKGNFPGRFSGRQFSNSRSEMNVSTLELGDSALYLCASSFTGIDGYTFGSGTRLTVV.

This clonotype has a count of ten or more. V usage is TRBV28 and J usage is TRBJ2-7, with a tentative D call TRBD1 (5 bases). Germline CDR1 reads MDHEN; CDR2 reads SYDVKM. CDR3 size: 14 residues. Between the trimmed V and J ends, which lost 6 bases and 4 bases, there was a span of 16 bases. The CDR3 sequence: CASSSPGSLYEQYF. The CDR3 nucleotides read TGTGCCAGCAGCTCCCCAGGGTCCCTGTACGAGCAGTACTTC.

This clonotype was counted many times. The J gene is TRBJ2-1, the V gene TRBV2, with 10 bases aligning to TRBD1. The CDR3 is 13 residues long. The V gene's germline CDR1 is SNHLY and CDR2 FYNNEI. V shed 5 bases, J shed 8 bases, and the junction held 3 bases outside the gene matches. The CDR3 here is CASSLDRGDEQFF. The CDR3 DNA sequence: TGTGCCAGCAGTTTGGACAGGGGGGATGAGCAGTTCTTC.

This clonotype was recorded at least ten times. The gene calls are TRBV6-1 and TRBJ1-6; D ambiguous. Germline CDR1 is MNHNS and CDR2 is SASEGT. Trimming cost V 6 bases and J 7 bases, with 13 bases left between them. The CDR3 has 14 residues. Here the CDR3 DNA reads TGTGCCAGCAGCGACGACGAGGAGAATTCACCCCTCCACTTT. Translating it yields CASSDDEENSPLHF.

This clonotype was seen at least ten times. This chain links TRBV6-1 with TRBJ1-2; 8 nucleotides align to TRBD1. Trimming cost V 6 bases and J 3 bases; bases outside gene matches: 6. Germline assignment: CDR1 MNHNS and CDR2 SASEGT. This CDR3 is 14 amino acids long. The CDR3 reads CASRIQGDYYGYTF. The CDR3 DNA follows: TGTGCCAGCAGAATACAGGGGGACTACTATGGCTACACCTTC.